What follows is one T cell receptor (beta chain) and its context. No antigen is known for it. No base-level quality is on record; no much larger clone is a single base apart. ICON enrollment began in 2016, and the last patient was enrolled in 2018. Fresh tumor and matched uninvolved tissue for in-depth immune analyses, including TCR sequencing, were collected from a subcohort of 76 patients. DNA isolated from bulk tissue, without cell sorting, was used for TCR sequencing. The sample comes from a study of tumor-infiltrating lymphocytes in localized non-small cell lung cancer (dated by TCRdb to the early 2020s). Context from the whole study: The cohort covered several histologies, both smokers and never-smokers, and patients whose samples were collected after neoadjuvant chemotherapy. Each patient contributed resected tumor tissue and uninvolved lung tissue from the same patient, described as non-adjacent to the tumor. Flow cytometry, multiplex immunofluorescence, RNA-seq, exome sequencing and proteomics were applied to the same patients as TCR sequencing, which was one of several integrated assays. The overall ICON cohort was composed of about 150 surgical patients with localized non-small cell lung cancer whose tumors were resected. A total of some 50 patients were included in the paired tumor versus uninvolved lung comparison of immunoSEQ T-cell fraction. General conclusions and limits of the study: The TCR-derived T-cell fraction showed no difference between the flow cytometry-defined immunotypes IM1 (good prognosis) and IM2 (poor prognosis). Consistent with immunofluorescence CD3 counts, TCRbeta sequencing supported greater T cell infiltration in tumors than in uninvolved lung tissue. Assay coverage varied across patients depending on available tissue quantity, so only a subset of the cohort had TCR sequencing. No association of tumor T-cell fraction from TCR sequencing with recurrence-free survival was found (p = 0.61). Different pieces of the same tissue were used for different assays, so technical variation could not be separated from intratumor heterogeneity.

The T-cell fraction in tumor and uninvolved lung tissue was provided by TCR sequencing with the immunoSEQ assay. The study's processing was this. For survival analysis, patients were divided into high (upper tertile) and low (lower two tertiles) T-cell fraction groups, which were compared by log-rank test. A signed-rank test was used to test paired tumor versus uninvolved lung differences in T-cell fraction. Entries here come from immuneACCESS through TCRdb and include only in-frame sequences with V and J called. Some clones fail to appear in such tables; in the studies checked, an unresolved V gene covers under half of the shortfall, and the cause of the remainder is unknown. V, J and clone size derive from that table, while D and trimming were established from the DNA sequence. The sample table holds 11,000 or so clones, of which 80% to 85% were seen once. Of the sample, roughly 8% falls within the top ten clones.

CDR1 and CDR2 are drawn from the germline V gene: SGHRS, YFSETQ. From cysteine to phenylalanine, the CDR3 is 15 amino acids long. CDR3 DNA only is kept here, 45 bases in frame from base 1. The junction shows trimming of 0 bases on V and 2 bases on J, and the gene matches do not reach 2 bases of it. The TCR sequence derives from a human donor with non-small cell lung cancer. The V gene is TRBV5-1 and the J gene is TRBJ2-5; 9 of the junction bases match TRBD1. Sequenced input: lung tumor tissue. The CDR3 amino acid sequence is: CASSLEGTGQETQYF. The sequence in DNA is TGCGCCAGCAGCTTGGAGGGGACAGGGCAAGAGACCCAGTACTTC. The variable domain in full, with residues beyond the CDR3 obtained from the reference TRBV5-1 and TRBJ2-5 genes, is KAGVTQTPRYLIKTRGQQVTLSCSPISGHRSVSWYQQTPGQGLQFLFEYFSETQRNKGNFPGRFSGRQFSNSRSEMNVSTLELGDSALYLCASSLEGTGQETQYFGPGTRLLVL.